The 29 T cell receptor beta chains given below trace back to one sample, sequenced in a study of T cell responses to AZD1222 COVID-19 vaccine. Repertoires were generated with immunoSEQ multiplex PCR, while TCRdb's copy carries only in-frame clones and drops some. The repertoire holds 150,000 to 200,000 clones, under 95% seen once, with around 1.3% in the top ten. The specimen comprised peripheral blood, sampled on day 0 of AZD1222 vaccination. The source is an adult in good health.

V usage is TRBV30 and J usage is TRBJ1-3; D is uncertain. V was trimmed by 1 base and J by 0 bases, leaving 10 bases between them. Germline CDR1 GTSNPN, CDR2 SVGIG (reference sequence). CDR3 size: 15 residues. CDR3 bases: TGTGCCTGGAGTGCGGACGGCCGCTCTGGAAACACCATATATTTT. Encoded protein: CAWSADGRSGNTIYF. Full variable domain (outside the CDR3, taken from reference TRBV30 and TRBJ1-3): SQTIHQWPATLVQPVGSPLSLECTVEGTSNPNLYWYRQAAGRGLQLLFYSVGIGQISSEVPQNLSASRPQDRQFILSSKKLLLSDSGFYLCAWSADGRSGNTIYFGEGSWLTVV.

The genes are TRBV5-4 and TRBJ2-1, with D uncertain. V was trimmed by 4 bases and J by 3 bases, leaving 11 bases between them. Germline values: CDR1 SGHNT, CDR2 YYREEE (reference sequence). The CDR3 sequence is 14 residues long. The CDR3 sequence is CASSPTPDYNEQFF. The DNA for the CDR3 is TGTGCCAGCAGCCCCACCCCGGACTACAATGAGCAGTTCTTC.

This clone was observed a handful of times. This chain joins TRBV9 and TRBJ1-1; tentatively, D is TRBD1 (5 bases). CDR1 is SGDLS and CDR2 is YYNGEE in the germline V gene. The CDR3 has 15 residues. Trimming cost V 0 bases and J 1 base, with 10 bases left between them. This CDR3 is CASSVGDGRNTEAFF. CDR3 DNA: TGTGCCAGCAGCGTAGGGGACGGTCGGAACACTGAAGCTTTCTTT. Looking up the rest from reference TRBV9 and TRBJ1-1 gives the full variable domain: DSGVTQTPKHLITATGQRVTLRCSPRSGDLSVYWYQQSLDQGLQFLIQYYNGEERAKGNILERFSAQQFPDLHSELNLSSLELGDSALYFCASSVGDGRNTEAFFGQGTRLTVV.

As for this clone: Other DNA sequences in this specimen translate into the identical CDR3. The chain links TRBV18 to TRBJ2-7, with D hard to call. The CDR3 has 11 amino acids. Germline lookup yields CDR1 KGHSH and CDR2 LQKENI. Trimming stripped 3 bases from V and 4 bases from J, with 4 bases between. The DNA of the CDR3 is TGTGCCAGCTCACCGAGGTACGAGCAGTACTTC. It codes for CASSPRYEQYF.

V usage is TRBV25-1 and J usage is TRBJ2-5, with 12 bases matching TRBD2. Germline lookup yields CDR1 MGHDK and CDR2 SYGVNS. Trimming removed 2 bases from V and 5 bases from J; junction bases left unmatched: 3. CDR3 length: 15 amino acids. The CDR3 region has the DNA TGTGCCAGCAGTGAACTACTAGCGGGGGGTGAGACCCAGTACTTC. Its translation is CASSELLAGGETQYF.

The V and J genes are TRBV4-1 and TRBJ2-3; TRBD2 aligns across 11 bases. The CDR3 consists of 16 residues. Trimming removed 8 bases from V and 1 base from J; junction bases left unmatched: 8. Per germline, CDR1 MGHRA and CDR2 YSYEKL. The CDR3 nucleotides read TGCGCCAGCCGTACTAGCGGGAGATCAGGCACAGATACGCAGTATTTT. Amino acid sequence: CASRTSGRSGTDTQYF.

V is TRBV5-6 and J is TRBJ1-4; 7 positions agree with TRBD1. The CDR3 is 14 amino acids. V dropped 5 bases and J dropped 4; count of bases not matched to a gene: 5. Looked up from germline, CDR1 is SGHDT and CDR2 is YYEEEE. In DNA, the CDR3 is TGTGCCAGCAGTCAGGGGGTGGATAATGAAAAACTGTTTTTT. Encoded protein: CASSQGVDNEKLFF.

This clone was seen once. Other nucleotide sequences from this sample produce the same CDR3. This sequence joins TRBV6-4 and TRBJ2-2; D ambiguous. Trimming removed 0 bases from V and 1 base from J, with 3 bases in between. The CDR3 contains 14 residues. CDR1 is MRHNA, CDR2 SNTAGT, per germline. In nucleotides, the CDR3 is TGTGCCAGCAGTGACTCGGGGAACACCGGGGAGCTGTTTTTT. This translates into CASSDSGNTGELFF.

The CDR3 sequence is CASNPDRDAPSRSQYF. CDR3 bases: TGTGCCAGCAACCCGGACAGGGACGCTCCATCCCGATCTCAGTATTTT. The chain is built from TRBV7-8 and TRBJ2-3; 8 nucleotides match TRBD1. The CDR3 runs to 16 residues. CDR1 and CDR2 from the germline V gene are SGHVS and FQNEAQ. Losses at the gene ends were 7 bases for V and 12 bases for J; bases not matched to a gene: 21.

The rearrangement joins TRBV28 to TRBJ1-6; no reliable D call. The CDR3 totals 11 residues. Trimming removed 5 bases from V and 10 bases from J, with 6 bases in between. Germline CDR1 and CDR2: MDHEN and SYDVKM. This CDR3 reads CASSLRSPLHF. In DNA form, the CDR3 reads TGTGCCAGCAGTCTACGGTCACCCCTCCACTTT.

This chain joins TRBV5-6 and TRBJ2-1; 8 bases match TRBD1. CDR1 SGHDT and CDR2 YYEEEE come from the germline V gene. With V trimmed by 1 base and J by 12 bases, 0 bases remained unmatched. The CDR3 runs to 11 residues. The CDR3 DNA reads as TGTGCCAGCAGCTTGACAGGGGGGCAGTTCTTC. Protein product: CASSLTGGQFF. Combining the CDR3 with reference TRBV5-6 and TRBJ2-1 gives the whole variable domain DAGVTQSPTHLIKTRGQQVTLRCSPKSGHDTVSWYQQALGQGPQFIFQYYEEEERQRGNFPDRFSGHQFPNYSSELNVNALLLGDSALYLCASSLTGGQFFGPGTRLTVL.

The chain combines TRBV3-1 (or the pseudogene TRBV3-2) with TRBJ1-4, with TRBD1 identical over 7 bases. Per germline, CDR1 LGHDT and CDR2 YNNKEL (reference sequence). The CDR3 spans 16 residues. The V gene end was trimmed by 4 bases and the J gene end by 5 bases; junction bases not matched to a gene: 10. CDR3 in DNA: TGTGCCAGCAGCCGGGGGACAGCGATGGGGAATGAAAAACTGTTTTTT. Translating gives CASSRGTAMGNEKLFF.

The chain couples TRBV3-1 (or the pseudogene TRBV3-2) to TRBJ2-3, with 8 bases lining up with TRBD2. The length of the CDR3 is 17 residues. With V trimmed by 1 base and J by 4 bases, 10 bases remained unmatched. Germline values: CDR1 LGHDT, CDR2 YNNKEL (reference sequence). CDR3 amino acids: CASSQGRSGGVADTQYF. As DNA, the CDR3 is TGTGCCAGCAGCCAAGGGCGAAGCGGGGGAGTTGCAGATACGCAGTATTTT.

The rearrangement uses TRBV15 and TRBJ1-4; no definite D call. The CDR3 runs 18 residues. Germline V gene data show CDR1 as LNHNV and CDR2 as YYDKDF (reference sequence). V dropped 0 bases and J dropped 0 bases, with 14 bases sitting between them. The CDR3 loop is CATSRDLRGSPTNEKLFF. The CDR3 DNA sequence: TGTGCCACCAGCAGAGATCTACGGGGAAGCCCAACTAATGAAAAACTGTTTTTT.

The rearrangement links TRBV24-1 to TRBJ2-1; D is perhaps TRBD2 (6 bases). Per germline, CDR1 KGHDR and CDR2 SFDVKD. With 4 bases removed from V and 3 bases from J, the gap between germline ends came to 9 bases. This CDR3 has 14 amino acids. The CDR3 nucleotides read TGTGCCACCAGTGAAGGCGGGATCTACAATGAGCAGTTCTTC. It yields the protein CATSEGGIYNEQFF.

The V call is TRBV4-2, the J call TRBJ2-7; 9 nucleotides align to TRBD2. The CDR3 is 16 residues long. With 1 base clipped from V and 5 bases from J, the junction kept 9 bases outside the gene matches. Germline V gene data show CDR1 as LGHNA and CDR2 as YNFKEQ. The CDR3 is CASSQVLLAGINEQYF. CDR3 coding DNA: TGTGCCAGCAGCCAAGTCCTTCTAGCGGGGATCAACGAGCAGTACTTC.

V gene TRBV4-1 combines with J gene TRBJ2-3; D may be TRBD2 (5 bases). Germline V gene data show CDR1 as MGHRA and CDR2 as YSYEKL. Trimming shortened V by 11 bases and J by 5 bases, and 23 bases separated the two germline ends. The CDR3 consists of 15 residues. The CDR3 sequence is CASKDLGGAGDTQYF. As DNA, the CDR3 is TGCGCCTCTAAAGACCTAGGAGGAGCAGGAGATACGCAGTATTTT.

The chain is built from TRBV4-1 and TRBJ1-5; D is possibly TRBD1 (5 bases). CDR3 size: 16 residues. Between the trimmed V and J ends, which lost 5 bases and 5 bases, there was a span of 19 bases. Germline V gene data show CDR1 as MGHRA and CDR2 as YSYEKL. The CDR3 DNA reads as TGCGCCAGCAGCGAAAGGGGAATCCCCTCGGATCAGCCCCAGCATTTT. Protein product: CASSERGIPSDQPQHF.

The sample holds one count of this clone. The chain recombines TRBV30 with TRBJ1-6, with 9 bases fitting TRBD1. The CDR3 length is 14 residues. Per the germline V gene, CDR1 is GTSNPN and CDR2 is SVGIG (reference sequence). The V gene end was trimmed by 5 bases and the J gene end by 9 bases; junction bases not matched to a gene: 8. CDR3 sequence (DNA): TGTGCCTGGGACCCCGGGGACAGGGCTTCACCCCTCCACTTT. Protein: CAWDPGDRASPLHF.

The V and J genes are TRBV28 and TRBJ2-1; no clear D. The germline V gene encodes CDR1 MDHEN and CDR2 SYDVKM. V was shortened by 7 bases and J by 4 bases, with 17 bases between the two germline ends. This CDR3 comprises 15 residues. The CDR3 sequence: CASNDGGVEYNEQFF. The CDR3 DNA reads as TGTGCCAGCAACGACGGTGGGGTCGAATACAATGAGCAGTTCTTC.

CDR3 loop: CASSHDPSTDTQYF. Here the CDR3 DNA reads TGTGCCAGCAGCCATGACCCCAGCACAGATACGCAGTATTTT. The chain carries TRBV25-1 and TRBJ2-3; D unresolved. The V end lost 6 bases, the J end lost 0 bases, and 10 bases lay between the germline ends. The CDR3 length is 14 residues. Germline V CDR1 and CDR2: MGHDK, SYGVNS.

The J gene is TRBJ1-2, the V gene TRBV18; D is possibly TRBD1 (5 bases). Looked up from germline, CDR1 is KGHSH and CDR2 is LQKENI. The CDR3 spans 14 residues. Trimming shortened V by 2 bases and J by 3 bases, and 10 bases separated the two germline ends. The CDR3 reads CASSPTGTDYGYTF. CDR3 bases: TGTGCCAGCTCACCAACCGGGACGGACTATGGCTACACCTTC.

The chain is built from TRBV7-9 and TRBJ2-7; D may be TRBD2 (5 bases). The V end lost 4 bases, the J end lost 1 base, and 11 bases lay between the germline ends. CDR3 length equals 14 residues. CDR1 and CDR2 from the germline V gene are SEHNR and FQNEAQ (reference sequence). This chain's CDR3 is CASSSGLMSYEQYF. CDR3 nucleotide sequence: TGTGCCAGCAGCTCTGGACTGATGTCCTACGAGCAGTACTTC. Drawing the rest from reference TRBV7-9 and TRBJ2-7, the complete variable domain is DTGVSQNPRHKITKRGQNVTFRCDPISEHNRLYWYRQTLGQGPEFLTYFQNEAQLEKSRLLSDRFSAERPKGSFSTLEIQRTEQGDSAMYLCASSSGLMSYEQYFGPGTRLTVT.

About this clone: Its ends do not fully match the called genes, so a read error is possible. The CDR3 nucleotides read TGTGCCAGCAGCTTAGGGCTTTACAATGAGCAGTTCTTC. Translation gives CASSLGLYNEQFF. The gene calls are TRBV12-3 or TRBV12-4 and TRBJ2-1; D is undetermined. CDR3 length: 13 amino acids.

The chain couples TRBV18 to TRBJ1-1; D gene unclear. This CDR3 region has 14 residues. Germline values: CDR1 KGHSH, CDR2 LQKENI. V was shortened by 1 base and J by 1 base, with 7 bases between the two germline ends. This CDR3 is CASSPQLQNTEAFF. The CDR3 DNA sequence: TGTGCCAGCTCACCACAGCTACAGAACACTGAAGCTTTCTTT. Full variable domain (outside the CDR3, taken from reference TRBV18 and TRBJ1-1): NAGVMQNPRHLVRRRGQEARLRCSPMKGHSHVYWYRQLPEEGLKFMVYLQKENIIDESGMPKERFSAEFPKEGPSILRIQQVVRGDSAAYFCASSPQLQNTEAFFGQGTRLTVV.

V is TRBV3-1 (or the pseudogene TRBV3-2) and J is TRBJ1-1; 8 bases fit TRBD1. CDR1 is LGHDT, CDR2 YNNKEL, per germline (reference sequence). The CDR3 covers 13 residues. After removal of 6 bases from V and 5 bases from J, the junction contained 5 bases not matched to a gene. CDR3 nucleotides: TGTGCCAGCAGTCAGGGGGCATGGACTGAAGCTTTCTTT. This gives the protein CASSQGAWTEAFF.

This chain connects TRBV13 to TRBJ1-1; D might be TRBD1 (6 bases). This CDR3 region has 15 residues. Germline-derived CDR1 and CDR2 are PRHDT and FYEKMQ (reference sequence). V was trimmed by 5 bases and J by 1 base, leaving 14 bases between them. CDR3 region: CASSHLGQKNTEAFF. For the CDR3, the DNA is TGTGCCAGCAGCCACCTAGGACAGAAGAACACTGAAGCTTTCTTT. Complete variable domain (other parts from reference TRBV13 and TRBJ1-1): AAGVIQSPRHLIKEKRETATLKCYPIPRHDTVYWYQQGPGQDPQFLISFYEKMQSDKGSIPDRFSAQQFSDYHSELNMSSLELGDSALYFCASSHLGQKNTEAFFGQGTRLTVV.

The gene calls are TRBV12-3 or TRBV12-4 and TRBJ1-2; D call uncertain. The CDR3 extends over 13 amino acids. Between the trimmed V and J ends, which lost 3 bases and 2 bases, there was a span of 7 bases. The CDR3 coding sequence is TGTGCCAGCAGTTTCCAGGAAAACTATGGCTACACCTTC. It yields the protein CASSFQENYGYTF.

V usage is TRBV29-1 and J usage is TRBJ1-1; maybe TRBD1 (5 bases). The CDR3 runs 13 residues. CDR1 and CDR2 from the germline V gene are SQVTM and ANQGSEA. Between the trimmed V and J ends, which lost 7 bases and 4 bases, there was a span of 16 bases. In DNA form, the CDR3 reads TGCAGCGCCGGGGGGGAAGGAATCACTGAAGCTTTCTTT. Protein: CSAGGEGITEAFF.